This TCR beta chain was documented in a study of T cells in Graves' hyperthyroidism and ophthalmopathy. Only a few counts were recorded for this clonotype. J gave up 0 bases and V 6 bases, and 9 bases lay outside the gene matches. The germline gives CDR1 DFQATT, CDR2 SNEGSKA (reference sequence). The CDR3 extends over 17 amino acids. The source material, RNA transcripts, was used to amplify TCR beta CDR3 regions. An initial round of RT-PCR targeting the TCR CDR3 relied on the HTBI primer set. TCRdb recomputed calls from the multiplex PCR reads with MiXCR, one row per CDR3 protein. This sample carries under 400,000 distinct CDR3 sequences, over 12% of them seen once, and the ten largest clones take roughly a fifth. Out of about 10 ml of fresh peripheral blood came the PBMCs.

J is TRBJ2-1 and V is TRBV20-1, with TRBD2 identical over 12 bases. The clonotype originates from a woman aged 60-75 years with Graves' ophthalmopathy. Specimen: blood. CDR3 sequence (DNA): TGCAGTGCGACGGGACTAGCGGGTAATAGCTCCTACAATGAGCAGTTCTTC. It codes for CSATGLAGNSSYNEQFF.